This TCR beta chain was captured by sequencing in a study of graft-versus-host responses after intestinal transplantation. As for the study in general: Recipients were given multivisceral, liver-intestinal, or isolated intestinal transplants. Anti-thymocyte globulin induction, then tacrolimus and steroids for two to four years, went to all recipients. The study's findings and limits: Early post-transplant declines in HvG were associated with peak levels of circulating GvH clones. Patients with graft-donor T cell macrochimerism had high graft-versus-host to host-versus-graft clonal ratios in allografts.

The CDR3 has 16 residues. V lost 0 bases to trimming and J lost 5 bases, with 13 bases between them. Per germline, CDR1 ENHRY and CDR2 SYGVKD. Note on this clone: The target antigen is unknown. This sample includes further DNA sequences coding for the same CDR3.

Clones were read by immunoSEQ multiplex PCR, and TCRdb kept only the in-frame ones, dropping some. The table records more than 100,000 clones, approximately 96% of them present only once. The V gene is TRBV10-3, the J gene TRBJ1-4; D is possibly TRBD1 (5 bases). The source was unstimulated CD8+ T cells sorted from spleen or lymph node cells, collected before intestinal transplant. The TCR originated in a human donor who received an intestinal transplant. In nucleotides, the CDR3 is TGTGCCATCAGTGAGTCGGGGGGAGGCGCCAATGAAAAACTGTTTTTT. As protein: CAISESGGGANEKLFF.